Below are 4 T cell receptor beta chains sequenced from a single sample in a study of cytomegalovirus exposure and HLA in healthy donors. The primer mix had 60 Vbeta and 13 Jbeta primers. Repertoires were generated with immunoSEQ multiplex PCR, while TCRdb's copy carries only in-frame clones and drops some. The sample gives approximately 150,000 clones, about four fifths of which show up once; about 4.4% is in the top ten. The sequenced material came from PBMCs. These receptor sequences come from a man in his forties or fifties in good health and CMV-seronegative.

The rearrangement joins TRBV14 to TRBJ1-6; D may be TRBD1 (5 bases). This CDR3 is built from 14 residues. In germline, CDR1 is SGHDN, CDR2 FVKESK. The V end lost 6 bases, the J end lost 3 bases, and 9 bases lay between the germline ends. This CDR3 reads CASSRDFYNSPLHF. CDR3 DNA: TGTGCCAGCAGTAGGGACTTCTATAATTCACCCCTCCACTTT.

The chain recombines TRBV29-1 with TRBJ1-2; 9 bases line up with TRBD1. V was clipped by 8 bases and J by 6 bases; unmatched bases: 4. Germline V CDR1 and CDR2: SQVTM, ANQGSEA. The CDR3 is made up of 11 amino acids. CDR3 sequence reads: CSFDRGNGYTF. In DNA, the CDR3 is TGCAGCTTCGACAGGGGGAATGGCTACACCTTC.

The V gene is TRBV18, the J gene TRBJ1-1; D uncertain. CDR3 length: 15 amino acids. CDR1 KGHSH and CDR2 LQKENI come from the germline V gene. Trimming took 4 bases from V and 1 from J, leaving 13 bases between them. The CDR3 loop reads CASSLAGRGNTEAFF. The CDR3 DNA sequence: TGTGCCAGCTCACTCGCCGGACGGGGGAACACTGAAGCTTTCTTT.

The chain carries TRBV28 and TRBJ1-1, with 9 bases that match TRBD1. Germline CDR1 reads MDHEN; CDR2 reads SYDVKM. The CDR3 consists of 18 residues. J was trimmed by 0 bases and V by 6 bases; bases with no gene match: 14. CDR3 coding DNA: TGTGCCAGCAGCCTCCCCCCGGGACAGGGTCCGATGAACACTGAAGCTTTCTTT. Its translation is CASSLPPGQGPMNTEAFF.